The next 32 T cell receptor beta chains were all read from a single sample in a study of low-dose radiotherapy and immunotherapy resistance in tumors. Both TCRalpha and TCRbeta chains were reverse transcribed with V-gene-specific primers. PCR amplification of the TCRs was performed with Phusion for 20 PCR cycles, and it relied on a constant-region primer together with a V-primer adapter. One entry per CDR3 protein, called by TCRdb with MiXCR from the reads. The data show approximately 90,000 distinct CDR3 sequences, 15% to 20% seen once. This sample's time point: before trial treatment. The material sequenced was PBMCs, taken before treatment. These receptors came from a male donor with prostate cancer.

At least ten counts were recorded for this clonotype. The CDR3 DNA follows: TGCGCCAGCAGCCAGGGAAGCCCAGATACGCAGTATTTT. Protein product: CASSQGSPDTQYF. The rearrangement links TRBV10-1 to TRBJ2-3, with D perhaps TRBD1 (5 bases). The V end was cut by 6 bases, the J end by 4 bases, with 11 bases between. Germline loops: CDR1 WNHNN, CDR2 SYGVQD (reference sequence). The CDR3 is made up of 13 amino acids.

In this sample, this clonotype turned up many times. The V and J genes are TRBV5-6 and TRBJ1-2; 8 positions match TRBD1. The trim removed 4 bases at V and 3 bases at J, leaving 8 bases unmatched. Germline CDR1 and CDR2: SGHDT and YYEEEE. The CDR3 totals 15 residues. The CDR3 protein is CASSLTGEFDYGYTF. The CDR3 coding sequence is TGTGCCAGCAGCCTGACAGGGGAGTTTGACTATGGCTACACCTTC.

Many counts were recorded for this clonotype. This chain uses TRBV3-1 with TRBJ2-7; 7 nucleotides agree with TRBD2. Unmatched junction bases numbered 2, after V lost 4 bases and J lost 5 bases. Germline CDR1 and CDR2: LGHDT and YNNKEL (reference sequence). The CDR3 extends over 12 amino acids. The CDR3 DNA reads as TGTGCCAGCAGCCCAACTAGCGACGAGCAGTACTTC. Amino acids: CASSPTSDEQYF.

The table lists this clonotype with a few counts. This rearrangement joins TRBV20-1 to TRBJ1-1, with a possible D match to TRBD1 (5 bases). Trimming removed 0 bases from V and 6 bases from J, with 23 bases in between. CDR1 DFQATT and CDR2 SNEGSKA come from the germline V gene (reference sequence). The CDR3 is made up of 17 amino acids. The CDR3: CSARDRRGGPLGPEAFF. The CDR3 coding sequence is TGCAGTGCTAGAGATCGCCGTGGTGGGCCCCTGGGGCCTGAAGCTTTCTTT.

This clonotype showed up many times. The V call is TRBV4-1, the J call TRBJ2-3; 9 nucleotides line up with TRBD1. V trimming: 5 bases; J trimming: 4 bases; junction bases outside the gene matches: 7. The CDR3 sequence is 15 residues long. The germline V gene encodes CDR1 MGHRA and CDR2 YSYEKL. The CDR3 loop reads CASSSPGQGSDTQYF. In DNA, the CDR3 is TGCGCCAGCAGCTCTCCGGGACAGGGATCAGATACGCAGTATTTT.

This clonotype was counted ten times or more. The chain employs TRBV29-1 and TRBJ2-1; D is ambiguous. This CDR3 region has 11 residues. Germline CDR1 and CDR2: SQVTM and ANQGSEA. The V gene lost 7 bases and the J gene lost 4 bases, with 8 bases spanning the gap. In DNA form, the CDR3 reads TGCAGCGAATTAGAATACAATGAGCAGTTCTTC. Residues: CSELEYNEQFF.

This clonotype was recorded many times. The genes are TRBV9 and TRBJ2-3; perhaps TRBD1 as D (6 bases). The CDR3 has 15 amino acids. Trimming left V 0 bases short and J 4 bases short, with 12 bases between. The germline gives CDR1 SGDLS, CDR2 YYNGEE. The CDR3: CASSVESSGADTQYF. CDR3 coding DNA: TGTGCCAGCAGCGTAGAGTCGTCAGGGGCAGATACGCAGTATTTT.

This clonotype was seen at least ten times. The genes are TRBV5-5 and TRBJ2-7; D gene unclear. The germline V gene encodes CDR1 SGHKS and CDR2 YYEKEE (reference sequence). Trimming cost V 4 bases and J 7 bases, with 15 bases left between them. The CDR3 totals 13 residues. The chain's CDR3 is CASSPGNTWEQYF. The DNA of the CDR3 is TGTGCCAGCAGCCCTGGGAATACCTGGGAGCAGTACTTC.

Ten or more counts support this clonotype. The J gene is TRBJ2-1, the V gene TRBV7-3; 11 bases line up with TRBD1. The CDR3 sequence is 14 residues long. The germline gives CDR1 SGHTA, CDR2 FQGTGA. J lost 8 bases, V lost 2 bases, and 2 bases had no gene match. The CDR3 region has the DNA TGTGCCAGCAGCTTAGGGGACAGGGGGTATGAGCAGTTCTTC. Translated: CASSLGDRGYEQFF.

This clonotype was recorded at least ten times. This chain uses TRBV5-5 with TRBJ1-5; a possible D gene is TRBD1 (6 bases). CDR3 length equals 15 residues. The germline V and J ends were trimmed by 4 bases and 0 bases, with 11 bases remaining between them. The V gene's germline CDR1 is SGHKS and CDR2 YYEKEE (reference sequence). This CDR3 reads CASSQGSYSNQPQHF. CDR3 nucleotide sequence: TGTGCCAGCAGCCAGGGGAGTTATAGCAATCAGCCCCAGCATTTT.

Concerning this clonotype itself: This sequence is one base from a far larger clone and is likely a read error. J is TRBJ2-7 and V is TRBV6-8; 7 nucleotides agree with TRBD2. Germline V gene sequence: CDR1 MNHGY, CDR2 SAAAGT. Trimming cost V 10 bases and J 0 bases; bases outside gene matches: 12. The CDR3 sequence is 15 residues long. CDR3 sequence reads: CATSLHREGSYEQYF. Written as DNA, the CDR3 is TGTGCCACCAGCCTACATAGGGAGGGCTCCTACGAGCAGTACTTC.

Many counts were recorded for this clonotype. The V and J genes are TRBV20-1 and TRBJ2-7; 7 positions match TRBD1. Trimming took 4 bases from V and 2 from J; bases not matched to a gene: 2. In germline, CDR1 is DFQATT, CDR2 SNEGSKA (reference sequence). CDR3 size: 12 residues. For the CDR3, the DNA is TGCAGTGCTACACAGGGGACCTACGAGCAGTACTTC. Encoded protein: CSATQGTYEQYF.

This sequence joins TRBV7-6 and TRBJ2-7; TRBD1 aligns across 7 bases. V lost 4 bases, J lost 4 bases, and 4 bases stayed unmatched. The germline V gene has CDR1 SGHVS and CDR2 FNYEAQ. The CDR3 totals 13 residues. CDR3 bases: TGTGCCAGCAGCTCGGGACAGCCGTACGAGCAGTACTTC. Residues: CASSSGQPYEQYF.

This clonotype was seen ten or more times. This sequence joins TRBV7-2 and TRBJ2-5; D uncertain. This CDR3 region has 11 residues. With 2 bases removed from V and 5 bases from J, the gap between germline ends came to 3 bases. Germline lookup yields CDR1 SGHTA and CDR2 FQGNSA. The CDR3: CASSLHETQYF. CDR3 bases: TGTGCCAGCAGCTTACACGAGACCCAGTACTTC.

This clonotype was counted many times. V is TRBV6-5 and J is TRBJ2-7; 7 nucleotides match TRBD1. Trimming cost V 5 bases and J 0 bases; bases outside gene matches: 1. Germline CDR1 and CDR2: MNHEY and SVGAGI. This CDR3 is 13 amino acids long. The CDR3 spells CASSGTASYEQYF. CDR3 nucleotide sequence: TGTGCCAGCAGTGGGACAGCCTCCTACGAGCAGTACTTC.

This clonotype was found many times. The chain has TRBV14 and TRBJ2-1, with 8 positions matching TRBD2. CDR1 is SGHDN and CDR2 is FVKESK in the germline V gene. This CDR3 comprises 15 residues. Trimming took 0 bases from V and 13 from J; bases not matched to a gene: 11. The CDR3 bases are TGTGCCAGCAGCCAAGATTGGACTGCGGGGGGCCGTCAGTTCTTC. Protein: CASSQDWTAGGRQFF.

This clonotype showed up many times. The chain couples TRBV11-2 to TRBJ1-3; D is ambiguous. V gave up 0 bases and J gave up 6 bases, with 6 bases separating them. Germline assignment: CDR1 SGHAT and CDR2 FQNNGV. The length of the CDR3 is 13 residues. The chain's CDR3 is CASSLDGENTIYF. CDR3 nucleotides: TGTGCCAGCAGCTTAGACGGAGAAAACACCATATATTTT. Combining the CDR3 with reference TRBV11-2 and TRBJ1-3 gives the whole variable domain EAGVAQSPRYKIIEKRQSVAFWCNPISGHATLYWYQQILGQGPKLLIQFQNNGVVDDSQLPKDRFSAERLKGVDSTLKIQPAKLEDSAVYLCASSLDGENTIYFGEGSWLTVV.

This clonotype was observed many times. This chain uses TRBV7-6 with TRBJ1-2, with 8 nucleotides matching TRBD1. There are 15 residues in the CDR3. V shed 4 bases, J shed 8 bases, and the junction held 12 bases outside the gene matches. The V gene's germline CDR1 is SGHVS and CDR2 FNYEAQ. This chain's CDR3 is CASSSEETGAEGYTF. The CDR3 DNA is TGTGCCAGCAGCTCGGAAGAGACAGGGGCTGAGGGCTACACCTTC.

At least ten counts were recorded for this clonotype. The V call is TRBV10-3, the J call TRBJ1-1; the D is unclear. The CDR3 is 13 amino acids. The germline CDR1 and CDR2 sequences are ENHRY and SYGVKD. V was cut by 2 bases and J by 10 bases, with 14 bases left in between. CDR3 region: CAISEPASLGAFF. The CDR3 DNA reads TGTGCCATCAGTGAGCCGGCAAGTCTTGGAGCTTTCTTT.

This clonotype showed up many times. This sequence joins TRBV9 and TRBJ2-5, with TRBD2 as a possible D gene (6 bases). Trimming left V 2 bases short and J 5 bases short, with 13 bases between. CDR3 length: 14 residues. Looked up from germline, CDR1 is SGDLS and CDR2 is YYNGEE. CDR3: CASSVRGGDETQYF. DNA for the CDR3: TGTGCCAGCAGCGTTAGAGGAGGGGACGAGACCCAGTACTTC. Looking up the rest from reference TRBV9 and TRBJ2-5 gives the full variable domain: DSGVTQTPKHLITATGQRVTLRCSPRSGDLSVYWYQQSLDQGLQFLIQYYNGEERAKGNILERFSAQQFPDLHSELNLSSLELGDSALYFCASSVRGGDETQYFGPGTRLLVL.

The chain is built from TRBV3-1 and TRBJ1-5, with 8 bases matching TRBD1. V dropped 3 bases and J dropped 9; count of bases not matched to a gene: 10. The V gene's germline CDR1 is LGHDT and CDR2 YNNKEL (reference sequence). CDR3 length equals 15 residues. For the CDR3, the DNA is TGTGCCAGCAGCCATAGGACAGGGATGGAATGGCCCCAGCATTTT. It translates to CASSHRTGMEWPQHF. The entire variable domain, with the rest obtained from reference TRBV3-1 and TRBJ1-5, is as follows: DTAVSQTPKYLVTQMGNDKSIKCEQNLGHDTMYWYKQDSKKFLKIMFSYNNKELIINETVPNRFSPKSPDKAHLNLHINSLELGDSAVYFCASSHRTGMEWPQHFGDGTRLSIL.

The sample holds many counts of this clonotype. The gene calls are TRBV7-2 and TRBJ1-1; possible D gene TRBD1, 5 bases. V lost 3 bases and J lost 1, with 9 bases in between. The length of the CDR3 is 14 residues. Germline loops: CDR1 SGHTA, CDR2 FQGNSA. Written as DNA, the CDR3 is TGTGCCAGCAGCTTTAGCGGGGCGAACACTGAAGCTTTCTTT. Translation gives CASSFSGANTEAFF.

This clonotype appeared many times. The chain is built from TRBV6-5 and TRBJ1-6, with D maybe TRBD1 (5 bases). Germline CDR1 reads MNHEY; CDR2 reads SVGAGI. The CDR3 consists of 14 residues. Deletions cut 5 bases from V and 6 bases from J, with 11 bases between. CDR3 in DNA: TGTGCCAGCAGTCGGGACGGAACTAATTCACCCCTCCACTTT. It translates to CASSRDGTNSPLHF.

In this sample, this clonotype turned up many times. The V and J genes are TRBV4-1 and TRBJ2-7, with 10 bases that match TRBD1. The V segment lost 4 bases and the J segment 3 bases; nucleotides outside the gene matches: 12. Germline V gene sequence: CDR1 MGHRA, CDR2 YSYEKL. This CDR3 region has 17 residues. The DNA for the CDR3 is TGCGCCAGCAGCCCACAGGGCGGGACAGGGGACGACTACGAGCAGTACTTC. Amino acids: CASSPQGGTGDDYEQYF.

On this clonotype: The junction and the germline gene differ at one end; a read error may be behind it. The CDR3 DNA follows: TGCGCTAGCAGCTTGGAGACAGGGGGGAGTTACGAGCAGTACTTC. This gives the protein CASSLETGGSYEQYF. This rearrangement joins TRBV5-1 to TRBJ2-7, with 9 bases aligning to TRBD1. The CDR3 loop spans 15 amino acids. Germline V CDR1 and CDR2: SGHRS, YFSETQ.

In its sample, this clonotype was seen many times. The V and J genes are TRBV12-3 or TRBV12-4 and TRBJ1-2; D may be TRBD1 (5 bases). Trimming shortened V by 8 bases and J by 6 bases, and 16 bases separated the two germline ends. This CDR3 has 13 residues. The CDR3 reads CASGRVGEDGYTF. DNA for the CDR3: TGTGCCAGCGGCCGGGTGGGGGAGGATGGCTACACCTTC.

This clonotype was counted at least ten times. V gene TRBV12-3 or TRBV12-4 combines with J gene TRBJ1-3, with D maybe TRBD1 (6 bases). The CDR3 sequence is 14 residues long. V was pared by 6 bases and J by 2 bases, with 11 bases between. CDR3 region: CASSQQGAGNTIYF. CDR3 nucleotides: TGTGCCAGCAGCCAACAGGGTGCTGGAAACACCATATATTTT.

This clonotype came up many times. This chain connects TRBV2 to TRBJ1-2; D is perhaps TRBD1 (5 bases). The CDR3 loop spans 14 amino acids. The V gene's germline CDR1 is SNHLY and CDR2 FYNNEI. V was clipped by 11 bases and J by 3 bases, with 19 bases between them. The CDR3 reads CAGSSGVIDYGYTF. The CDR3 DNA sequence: TGTGCCGGCTCGTCGGGGGTGATAGACTATGGCTACACCTTC.

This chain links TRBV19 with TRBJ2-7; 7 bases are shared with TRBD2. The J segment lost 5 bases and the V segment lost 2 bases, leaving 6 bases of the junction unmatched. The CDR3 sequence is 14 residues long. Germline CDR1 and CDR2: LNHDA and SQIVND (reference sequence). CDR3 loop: CASSIRTRSHEQYF. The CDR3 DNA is TGTGCCAGTAGTATACGGACTAGGAGCCACGAGCAGTACTTC.

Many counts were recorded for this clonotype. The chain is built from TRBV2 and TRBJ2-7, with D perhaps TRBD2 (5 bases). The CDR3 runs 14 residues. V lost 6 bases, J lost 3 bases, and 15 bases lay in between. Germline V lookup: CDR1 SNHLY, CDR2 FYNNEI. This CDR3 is CASSSIGLIYEQYF. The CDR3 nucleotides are TGTGCCAGCAGCTCTATTGGACTTATCTACGAGCAGTACTTC.

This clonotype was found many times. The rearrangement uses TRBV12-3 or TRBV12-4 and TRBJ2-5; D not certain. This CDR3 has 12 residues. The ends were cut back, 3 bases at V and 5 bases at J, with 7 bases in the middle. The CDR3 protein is CASSFSRETQYF. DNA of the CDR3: TGTGCCAGCAGTTTCTCTCGGGAGACCCAGTACTTC.

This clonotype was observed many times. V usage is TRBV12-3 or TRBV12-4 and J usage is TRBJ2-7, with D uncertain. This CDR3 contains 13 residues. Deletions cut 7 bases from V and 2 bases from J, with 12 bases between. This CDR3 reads CASTLEMAYEQYF. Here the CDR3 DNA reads TGTGCCAGCACCCTCGAAATGGCCTACGAGCAGTACTTC.